These 11 T cell receptor beta chains came from one sample sequenced in a study of metastatic and nonmetastatic thyroid tumors (dated by TCRdb to about 2020). Library method: PCR. Sequencing instrument: Illumina HiSeq 4000. TCRdb reprocessed the public reads (quality trimming at Q25 with fastp, clone calling with MiXCR) and kept in-frame beta chains. In all, the sample holds some 13,000 clones, and 20% to 25% of those were seen once. 13% to 15% of the sample is in the top ten clones. No treatment had been received by any patient before thyroid surgery. Sequenced sample: adjacent normal tissue. Receptors were obtained from a female donor with papillary thyroid cancer or a benign thyroid nodule (not recorded which). Some clones in this sample may be carry-over from other donors' samples.

This clone was picked up one time. The chain uses TRBV20-1 and TRBJ1-1; TRBD1 is a possible D gene (5 bases). The CDR3 consists of 15 residues. Germline lookup yields CDR1 DFQATT and CDR2 SNEGSKA (reference sequence). V was trimmed by 1 base and J by 4 bases, leaving 16 bases between them. As DNA, the CDR3 is TGCAGTGCTAGAGGAATAAGGGGAGGATCCACTGAAGCTTTCTTT. Residues: CSARGIRGGSTEAFF.

In its sample, this clone ranks as medium-sized (0.01 to 0.1%). The chain links TRBV27 to TRBJ1-5; the D is unclear. V lost 0 bases, J lost 6 bases, and 9 bases lay in between. The germline CDR1 and CDR2 sequences are MNHEY and SMNVEV (reference sequence). CDR3 size: 14 residues. CDR3 in amino acids: CASSLSMWGQPQHF. CDR3 nucleotide sequence: TGTGCCAGCAGTTTATCAATGTGGGGTCAGCCCCAGCATTTT.

The chain uses TRBV20-1 and TRBJ2-1; maybe TRBD2 (6 bases). Germline assignment: CDR1 DFQATT and CDR2 SNEGSKA (reference sequence). Trimming left V 7 bases short and J 3 bases short, with 13 bases between. This CDR3 has 13 amino acids. For the CDR3, the DNA is TGCAGTGGCGGGACTGCAAACTACAATGAGCAGTTCTTC. This sequence encodes CSGGTANYNEQFF.

This clone is termed medium-sized. The chain joins TRBV6-2 or TRBV6-3 to TRBJ2-3; no reliable D call. The ends were cut back, 2 bases at V and 2 bases at J, with 2 bases in the middle. The CDR3 is 12 residues long. CDR1 and CDR2 from the germline V gene are MNHEY and SVGEGT. The CDR3 is CASSYPTDTQYF. Written as DNA, the CDR3 is TGTGCCAGCAGTTACCCCACAGATACGCAGTATTTT.

The V call is TRBV20-1, the J call TRBJ2-7, with 8 bases lining up with TRBD1. Trimming cost V 0 bases and J 4 bases; bases outside gene matches: 5. The CDR3 has 14 amino acids. In germline, CDR1 is DFQATT, CDR2 SNEGSKA (reference sequence). The DNA for the CDR3 is TGCAGTGCTAGAGATCGGGACAGGAATTACGAGCAGTACTTC. Translating it yields CSARDRDRNYEQYF.

This clone appeared many times. This may arise from a read error, as a much more abundant clone is one base away. The CDR3, as DNA: TGTGCCAGCAGCACTTTCGGAGCTGTCACAGATATGCAGTATTTT. This sequence encodes CASSTFGAVTDMQYF. This sequence joins TRBV7-2 and TRBJ2-3; unclear D gene. The CDR3 has 15 residues. Looked up from germline, CDR1 is SGHTA and CDR2 is FQGNSA.

This clone appeared many times. The chain employs TRBV11-1 and TRBJ1-2; D ambiguous. The CDR3 spans 17 residues. Deletions cut 5 bases from V and 4 bases from J, with 23 bases between. Germline V gives CDR1 SGHAT, CDR2 FQDESV (reference sequence). For the CDR3, the DNA is TGTGCCAGCAGCCCTGGAACCTCCCGCCAAAAGTTCTATGGCTACACCTTC. Protein sequence: CASSPGTSRQKFYGYTF.

In its sample, this clone was seen many times. This chain links TRBV9 with TRBJ2-7; D possibly corresponds to TRBD2 (6 bases). Looked up from germline, CDR1 is SGDLS and CDR2 is YYNGEE. Trimming shortened V by 2 bases and J by 7 bases, and 10 bases separated the two germline ends. The CDR3 contains 12 residues. CDR3 region: CASSVLGGEQYF. The CDR3 nucleotides are TGTGCCAGCAGCGTCCTTGGGGGGGAGCAGTACTTC.

The chain employs TRBV11-3 and TRBJ2-1, with D possibly TRBD1 on 6 matching bases. Trimming stripped 1 base from V and 10 bases from J, with 8 bases between. This CDR3 region has 12 residues. Germline CDR1 reads SGHNT; CDR2 reads YENEEA. DNA of the CDR3: TGTGCCAGCAGCTTAGGAAGGGGGGAGCAGTTCTTC. This gives the protein CASSLGRGEQFF.

V gene TRBV11-2 combines with J gene TRBJ2-3; possible D gene TRBD1, 5 bases. The CDR3 length is 18 residues. The V and J ends lost 8 bases and 0 bases respectively, with 24 bases between them. Germline CDR1 is SGHAT and CDR2 is FQNNGV. CDR3 coding DNA: TGTGCCAGCGTCCCCCTTCAGACAGAGAGCCCTAGCACAGATACGCAGTATTTT. It translates to CASVPLQTESPSTDTQYF.

This clone is labeled as medium-sized. This chain links TRBV5-1 with TRBJ2-7; TRBD1 agrees at 8 bases. The germline V gene has CDR1 SGHRS and CDR2 YFSETQ. Losses at the gene ends were 0 bases for V and 1 base for J; bases not matched to a gene: 3. CDR3 size: 15 residues. CDR3 nucleotide sequence: TGCGCCAGCAGCTTGGGCAGGGGGCTTTCCTACGAGCAGTACTTC. Translating it yields CASSLGRGLSYEQYF. The complete variable domain, with remaining parts taken from reference TRBV5-1 and TRBJ2-7, reads KAGVTQTPRYLIKTRGQQVTLSCSPISGHRSVSWYQQTPGQGLQFLFEYFSETQRNKGNFPGRFSGRQFSNSRSEMNVSTLELGDSALYLCASSLGRGLSYEQYFGPGTRLTVT.